These T cell receptor beta chains were read from a single sample in a study of T-cell memory formation after mild COVID-19. TCRdb re-derived calls from the 5' RACE reads in MiXCR, one entry per CDR3 protein. The sample carries roughly 480,000 distinct CDR3 sequences, around a quarter recorded once. Material: PBMCs or a T cell subset sorted from them (not recorded which). Source of these receptors: an adult woman who had mild COVID-19 (a few samples of this study predate the infection). Cell type and time point are not known. Each CDR3 is given with its conserved first and last residue. A D gene is named only where the DNA matches it firmly. Not every row has a clone size; where given, it reads once, few, many or a size class.

D,size,J,V,CDR3,DNA
-,few,TRBJ1-5,TRBV3-1,CASSQSSQQPQHF,TGTGCCAGCAGCCAATCTTCTCAGCAGCCCCAGCATTTT
-,-,TRBJ1-2,TRBV4-1,CASSQDGAGPIYGYTF,TGCGCCAGCAGCCAAGATGGGGCCGGGCCTATCTATGGCTACACCTTC
-,-,TRBJ2-4,TRBV29-1,CSVVIDSSLAKNIQYF,TGCAGCGTTGTAATCGACAGTTCTCTAGCCAAAAACATTCAGTACTTC
TRBD1,-,TRBJ2-2,TRBV10-3,CAISESGQGNTGGLFF,TGTGCCATCAGTGAGTCCGGACAGGGCAACACCGGGGGGCTGTTTTTT
-,-,TRBJ2-7,TRBV5-1,CASSLDRDTYEQYF,TGCGCCAGCAGCTTGGACAGGGATACCTACGAGCAGTACTTC
TRBD1,-,TRBJ2-7,TRBV4-1,CASSQDRGSYEQYF,TGCGCCAGCAGCCAGGACAGGGGGTCCTACGAGCAGTACTTC
TRBD2,few,TRBJ2-1,TRBV5-1,CASSSPERGYNEQFF,TGCGCCAGCAGCAGTCCGGAGCGGGGATACAATGAGCAGTTCTTC
-,-,TRBJ2-2,TRBV19,CASSIEYGIRDTGELFF,TGTGCCAGTAGTATAGAGTATGGAATAAGGGACACCGGGGAGCTGTTTTTT
-,few,TRBJ2-5,TRBV7-6,CASSPDRDPETQYF,TGTGCCAGCAGTCCTGACCGGGACCCAGAGACCCAGTACTTC
-,-,TRBJ1-5,TRBV18,CASSPTEREPQHF,TGTGCCAGCTCACCCACAGAAAGGGAGCCCCAGCATTTT
TRBD1,-,TRBJ2-1,TRBV7-6,CASSRRRDSYNEQFF,TGTGCCAGCAGCAGGAGAAGGGACAGCTACAATGAGCAGTTCTTC
-,-,TRBJ2-1,TRBV27,CASSLVAGNNEQFF,TGTGCCAGCAGTTTAGTGGCAGGTAACAATGAGCAGTTCTTC
TRBD1,many,TRBJ2-1,TRBV5-1,CASSAGQGIGFMSYNEQFF,TGCGCCAGCAGCGCTGGACAGGGTATCGGGTTCATGTCCTACAATGAGCAGTTCTTC